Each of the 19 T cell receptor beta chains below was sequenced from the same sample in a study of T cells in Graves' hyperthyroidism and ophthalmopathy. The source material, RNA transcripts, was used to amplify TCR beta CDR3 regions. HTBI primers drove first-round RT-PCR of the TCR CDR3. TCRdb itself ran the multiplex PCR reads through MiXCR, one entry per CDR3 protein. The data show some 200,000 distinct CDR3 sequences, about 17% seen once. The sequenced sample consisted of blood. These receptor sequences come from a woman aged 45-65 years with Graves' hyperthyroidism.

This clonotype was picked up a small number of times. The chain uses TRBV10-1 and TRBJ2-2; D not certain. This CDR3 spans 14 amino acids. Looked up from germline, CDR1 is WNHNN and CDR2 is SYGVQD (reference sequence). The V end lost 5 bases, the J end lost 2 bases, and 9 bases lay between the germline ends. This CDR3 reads CASSSWENTGELFF. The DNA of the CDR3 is TGCGCCAGCAGTTCGTGGGAAAACACCGGGGAGCTGTTTTTT.

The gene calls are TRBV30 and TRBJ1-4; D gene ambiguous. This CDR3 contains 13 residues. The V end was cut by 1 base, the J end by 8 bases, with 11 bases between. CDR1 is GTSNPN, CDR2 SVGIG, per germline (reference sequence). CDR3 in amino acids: CAWSGLDGEKLFF. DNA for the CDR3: TGTGCCTGGAGTGGGCTGGACGGGGAAAAACTGTTTTTT. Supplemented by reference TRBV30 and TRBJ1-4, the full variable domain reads SQTIHQWPATLVQPVGSPLSLECTVEGTSNPNLYWYRQAAGRGLQLLFYSVGIGQISSEVPQNLSASRPQDRQFILSSKKLLLSDSGFYLCAWSGLDGEKLFFGSGTQLSVL.

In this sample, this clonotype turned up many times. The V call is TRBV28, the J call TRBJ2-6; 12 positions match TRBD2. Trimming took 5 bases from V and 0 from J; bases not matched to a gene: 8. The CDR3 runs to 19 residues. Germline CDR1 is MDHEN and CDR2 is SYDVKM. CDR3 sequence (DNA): TGTGCCAGCAGTATAGGAGGACTAGCGGGGCTCTCTGGGGCCAACGTCCTGACTTTC. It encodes CASSIGGLAGLSGANVLTF.

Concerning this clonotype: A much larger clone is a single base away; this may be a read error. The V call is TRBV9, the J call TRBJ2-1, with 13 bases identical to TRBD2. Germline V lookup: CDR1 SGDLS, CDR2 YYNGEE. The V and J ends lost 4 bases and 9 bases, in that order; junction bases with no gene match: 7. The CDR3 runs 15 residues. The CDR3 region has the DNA TGTGCCAGCAGCCCCGGGACTAGCGGGACTGGTGAGCAGTTCTTC. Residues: CASSPGTSGTGEQFF.

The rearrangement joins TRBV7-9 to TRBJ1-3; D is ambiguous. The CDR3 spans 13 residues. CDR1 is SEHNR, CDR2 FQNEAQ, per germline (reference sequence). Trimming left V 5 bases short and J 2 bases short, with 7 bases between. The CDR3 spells CASSLNAGNTIYF. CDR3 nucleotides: TGTGCCAGCAGCCTCAATGCTGGAAACACCATATATTTT. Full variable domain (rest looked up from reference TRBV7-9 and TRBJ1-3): DTGVSQNPRHKITKRGQNVTFRCDPISEHNRLYWYRQTLGQGPEFLTYFQNEAQLEKSRLLSDRFSAERPKGSFSTLEIQRTEQGDSAMYLCASSLNAGNTIYFGEGSWLTVV.

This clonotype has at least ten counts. The DNA of the CDR3 is TGTGCCAGCAGCTTAGCGCGGGGGACGTCCTGGGGCTACACCTTC. It is translated as CASSLARGTSWGYTF. The chain joins TRBV7-9 to TRBJ1-2; D is possibly TRBD1 (5 bases). The CDR3 runs to 15 residues. CDR1 is SEHNR, CDR2 FQNEAQ, per germline (reference sequence). The ends were cut back, 0 bases at V and 8 bases at J, with 16 bases in the middle.

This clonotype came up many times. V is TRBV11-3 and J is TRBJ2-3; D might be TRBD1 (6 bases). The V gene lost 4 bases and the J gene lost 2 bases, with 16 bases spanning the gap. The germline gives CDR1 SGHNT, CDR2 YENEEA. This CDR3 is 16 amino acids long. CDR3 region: CASSSDRLSLTDTQYF. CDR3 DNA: TGTGCCAGCAGCTCAGACAGGCTCTCTCTCACAGATACGCAGTATTTT.

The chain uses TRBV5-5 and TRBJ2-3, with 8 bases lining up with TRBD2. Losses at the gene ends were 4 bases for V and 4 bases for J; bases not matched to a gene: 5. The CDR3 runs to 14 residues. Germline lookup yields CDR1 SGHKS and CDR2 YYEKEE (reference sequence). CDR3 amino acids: CASSQVRGADTQYF. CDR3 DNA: TGTGCCAGCAGCCAGGTGCGGGGGGCAGATACGCAGTATTTT.

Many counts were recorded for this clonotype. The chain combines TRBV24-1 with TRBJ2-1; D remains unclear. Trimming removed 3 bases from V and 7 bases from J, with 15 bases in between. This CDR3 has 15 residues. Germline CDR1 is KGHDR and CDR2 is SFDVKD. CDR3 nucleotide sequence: TGTGCCACCAGTGATCTCCACTTGAGCCGGAATGAGCAGTTCTTC. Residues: CATSDLHLSRNEQFF.

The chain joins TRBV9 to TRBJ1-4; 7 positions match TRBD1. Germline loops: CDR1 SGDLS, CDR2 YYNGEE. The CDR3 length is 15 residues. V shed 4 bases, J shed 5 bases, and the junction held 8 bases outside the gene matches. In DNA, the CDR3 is TGTGCCAGCAGCCCTACACAGGGGCCAAATGAAAAACTGTTTTTT. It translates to CASSPTQGPNEKLFF.

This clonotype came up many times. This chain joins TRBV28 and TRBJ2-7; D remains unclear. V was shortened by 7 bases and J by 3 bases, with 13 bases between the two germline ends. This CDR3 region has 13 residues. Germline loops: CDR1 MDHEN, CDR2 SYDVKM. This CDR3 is CASIPTGNYEQYF. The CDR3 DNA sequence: TGTGCCAGCATTCCAACTGGTAACTACGAGCAGTACTTC.

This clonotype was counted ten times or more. Here the CDR3 DNA reads TGTGCCAGCAGCCGTTTTGGAGACTTGGGCACTGAAGCTTTCTTT. Amino acid sequence: CASSRFGDLGTEAFF. V gene TRBV4-2 combines with J gene TRBJ1-1, with D unresolved. Deletions cut 4 bases from V and 4 bases from J, with 16 bases between. CDR1 and CDR2 (germline): LGHNA, YNFKEQ. The CDR3 consists of 15 residues.

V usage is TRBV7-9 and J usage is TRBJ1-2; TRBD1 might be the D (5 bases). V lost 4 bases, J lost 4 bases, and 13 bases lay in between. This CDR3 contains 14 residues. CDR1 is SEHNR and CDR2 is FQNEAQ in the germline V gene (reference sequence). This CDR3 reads CASSSGGGGYGYTF. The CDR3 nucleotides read TGTGCCAGCAGCTCCGGCGGGGGTGGCTATGGCTACACCTTC.

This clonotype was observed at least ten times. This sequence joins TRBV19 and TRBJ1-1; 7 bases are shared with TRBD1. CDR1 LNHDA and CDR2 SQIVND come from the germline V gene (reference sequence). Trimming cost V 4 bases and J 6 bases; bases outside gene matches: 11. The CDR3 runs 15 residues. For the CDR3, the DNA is TGTGCCAGTAGTAGCCCGCAAACAGGGGACGCTGAAGCTTTCTTT. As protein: CASSSPQTGDAEAFF.

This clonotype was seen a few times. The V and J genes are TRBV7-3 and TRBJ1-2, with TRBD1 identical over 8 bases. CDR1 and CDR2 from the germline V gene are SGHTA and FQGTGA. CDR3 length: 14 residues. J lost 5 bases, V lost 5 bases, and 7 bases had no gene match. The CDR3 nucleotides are TGTGCCAGCAGCGCGGACAGGGACTCATATGGCTACACCTTC. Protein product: CASSADRDSYGYTF.

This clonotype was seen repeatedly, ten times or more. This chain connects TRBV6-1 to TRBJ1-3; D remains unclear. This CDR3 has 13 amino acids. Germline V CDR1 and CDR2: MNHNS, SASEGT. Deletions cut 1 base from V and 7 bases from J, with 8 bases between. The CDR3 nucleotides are TGTGCCAGCAGTGAAGAAATGGGGAACACCATATATTTT. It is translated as CASSEEMGNTIYF.

The CDR3 loop reads CATSGPGTSNYGYTF. CDR3 bases: TGTGCCACCAGTGGTCCGGGCACTTCTAACTATGGCTACACCTTC. The chain uses TRBV24-1 and TRBJ1-2; D remains unclear. The length of the CDR3 is 15 residues. V gave up 5 bases and J gave up 0 bases, with 12 bases separating them. Germline V CDR1 and CDR2: KGHDR, SFDVKD.

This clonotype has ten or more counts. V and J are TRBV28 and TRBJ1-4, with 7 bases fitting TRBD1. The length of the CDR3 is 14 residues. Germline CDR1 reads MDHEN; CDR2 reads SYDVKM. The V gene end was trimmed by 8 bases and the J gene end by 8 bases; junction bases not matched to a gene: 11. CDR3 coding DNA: TGTGCCAGCTACGACGACAGGGCGCGGGAAAAACTGTTTTTT. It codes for CASYDDRAREKLFF.

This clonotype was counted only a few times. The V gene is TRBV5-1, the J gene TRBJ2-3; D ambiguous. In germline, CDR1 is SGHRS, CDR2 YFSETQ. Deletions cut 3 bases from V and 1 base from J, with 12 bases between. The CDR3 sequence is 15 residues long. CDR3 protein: CASSWNPGGTDTQYF. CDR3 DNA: TGCGCCAGCAGCTGGAACCCAGGCGGCACAGATACGCAGTATTTT.